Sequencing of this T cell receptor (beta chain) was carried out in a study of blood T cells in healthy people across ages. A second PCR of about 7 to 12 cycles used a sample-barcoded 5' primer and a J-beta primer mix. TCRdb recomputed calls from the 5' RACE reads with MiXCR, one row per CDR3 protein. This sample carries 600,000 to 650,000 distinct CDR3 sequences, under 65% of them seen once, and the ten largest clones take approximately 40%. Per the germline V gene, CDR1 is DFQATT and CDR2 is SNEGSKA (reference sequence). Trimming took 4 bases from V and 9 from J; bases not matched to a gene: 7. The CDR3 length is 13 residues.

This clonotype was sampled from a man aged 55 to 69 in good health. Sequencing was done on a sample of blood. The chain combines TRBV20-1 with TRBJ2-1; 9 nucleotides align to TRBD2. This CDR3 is CSATPSGEGEQFF. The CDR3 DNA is TGCAGTGCTACCCCTAGCGGGGAGGGTGAGCAGTTCTTC.